A single sample gave rise to the 28 T cell receptor beta chains below, sequenced in a study of T cell responses to AZD1222 COVID-19 vaccine. Data came from immunoSEQ multiplex PCR; TCRdb stores just in-frame clones and leaves some out. This table has 150,000 to 200,000 clones, about nine tenths appearing once. This material consisted of peripheral blood, taken on day 0 of AZD1222 vaccination. These receptors were taken from an adult in good health.

The V call is TRBV28, the J call TRBJ1-6, with 10 bases matching TRBD1. The junction had 10 bases not matched to a gene; V was cut back by 2 bases and J by 9 bases. CDR3 length: 17 residues. Germline V gene lookup returns CDR1 MDHEN and CDR2 SYDVKM. CDR3 DNA sequence: TGTGCCAGCAGTTTAGGGTGGGACAGGGGATTTGGTTCACCCCTCCACTTT. Residues: CASSLGWDRGFGSPLHF.

The chain has TRBV11-3 and TRBJ2-5, with 13 bases aligning to TRBD2. The V and J ends lost 5 bases and 2 bases, in that order; junction bases with no gene match: 2. CDR1 and CDR2 from the germline V gene are SGHNT and YENEEA. The CDR3 is 15 residues long. CDR3 coding DNA: TGTGCCAGCAGCCCGGGACTAGCGGGGCAAGAGACCCAGTACTTC. Translating gives CASSPGLAGQETQYF.

The J gene is TRBJ2-7, the V gene TRBV25-1; 8 bases align to TRBD2. This CDR3 comprises 16 residues. CDR1 MGHDK and CDR2 SYGVNS come from the germline V gene. The ends lost 5 bases at V and 2 bases at J; junction bases unmatched: 11. CDR3 in amino acids: CASSSRLAKRTYEQYF. The CDR3 region has the DNA TGTGCCAGCAGTTCCAGACTAGCGAAGCGGACCTACGAGCAGTACTTC.

The rearrangement links TRBV5-1 to TRBJ2-3; D unclear. Between the trimmed V and J ends, which lost 3 bases and 6 bases, there was a span of 5 bases. The CDR3 loop spans 11 amino acids. The germline V gene has CDR1 SGHRS and CDR2 YFSETQ. The CDR3 region is CASSWGDTQYF. For the CDR3, the DNA is TGCGCCAGCAGCTGGGGTGATACGCAGTATTTT.

The chain combines TRBV2 with TRBJ2-3; TRBD1 agrees at 9 bases. V trimming: 10 bases; J trimming: 1 base; junction bases outside the gene matches: 6. The germline CDR1 and CDR2 sequences are SNHLY and FYNNEI. This CDR3 has 14 amino acids. CDR3 nucleotides: TGTGCCACGGAGAGGGACAGGGGCACAGATACGCAGTATTTT. Encoded protein: CATERDRGTDTQYF.

This clone was seen more than once but under ten times. V and J are TRBV4-2 and TRBJ1-2, with 8 bases lining up with TRBD1. Trimming at V came to 0 bases and at J to 2 bases, leaving 8 bases not matched to a gene. The germline V gene has CDR1 LGHNA and CDR2 YNFKEQ. The CDR3 consists of 17 residues. CDR3 sequence: CASSQDQSRDRNYGYTF. The CDR3 DNA follows: TGTGCCAGCAGCCAAGATCAGTCCCGGGACAGGAACTATGGCTACACCTTC.

V usage is TRBV14 and J usage is TRBJ2-2, with D possibly matching TRBD1 (5 bases). The ends were cut back, 0 bases at V and 1 base at J, with 12 bases in the middle. There are 17 residues in the CDR3. The germline CDR1 and CDR2 sequences are SGHDN and FVKESK. The CDR3 region has the DNA TGTGCCAGCAGCCAAGAGACAGTTGGCAGGAACACCGGGGAGCTGTTTTTT. It specifies CASSQETVGRNTGELFF.

The chain uses TRBV4-3 and TRBJ2-1, with TRBD2 matching over 14 bases. Germline loops: CDR1 LGHNA, CDR2 YSLEER. The CDR3 totals 20 residues. The V gene end was trimmed by 3 bases and the J gene end by 2 bases; junction bases not matched to a gene: 12. Here the CDR3 reads CASSHSPGTSGSLPYNEQFF. The DNA of the CDR3 is TGCGCCAGCAGCCACTCTCCGGGGACTAGCGGGAGTTTACCCTACAATGAGCAGTTCTTC.

The sample holds one count of this clone. The J gene is TRBJ2-3, the V gene TRBV11-1; D not certain. The V gene lost 3 bases and the J gene lost 8 bases, with 15 bases spanning the gap. The V gene's germline CDR1 is SGHAT and CDR2 FQDESV (reference sequence). This CDR3 spans 14 amino acids. The CDR3 reads CASSFPTEPGTQYF. The CDR3 DNA reads TGTGCCAGCAGCTTCCCGACTGAGCCGGGTACGCAGTATTTT. Drawing the rest from reference TRBV11-1 and TRBJ2-3, the complete variable domain is EAEVAQSPRYKITEKSQAVAFWCDPISGHATLYWYRQILGQGPELLVQFQDESVVDDSQLPKDRFSAERLKGVDSTLKIQPAELGDSAMYLCASSFPTEPGTQYFGPGTRLTVL.

The gene calls are TRBV4-3 and TRBJ1-1; D is uncertain. Germline CDR1 and CDR2: LGHNA and YSLEER. The germline V and J ends were trimmed by 0 bases and 9 bases, with 11 bases remaining between them. This CDR3 spans 13 amino acids. Here the CDR3 reads CASSQDDQAQAFF. DNA of the CDR3: TGCGCCAGCAGCCAAGATGATCAAGCACAAGCTTTCTTT.

The chain employs TRBV18 and TRBJ1-2; D unclear. The germline V gene encodes CDR1 KGHSH and CDR2 LQKENI. The CDR3 consists of 13 residues. The ends were cut back, 6 bases at V and 0 bases at J, with 8 bases in the middle. CDR3 in DNA: TGTGCCAGCTCTATAGGTTCTAACTATGGCTACACCTTC. This codes for CASSIGSNYGYTF.

The chain carries TRBV5-1 and TRBJ2-7, with a possible D match to TRBD1 (6 bases). Germline V gives CDR1 SGHRS, CDR2 YFSETQ. The CDR3 runs to 14 residues. V was pared by 3 bases and J by 3 bases, with 13 bases between. The CDR3 spells CASSSVTGNYEQYF. CDR3 nucleotide sequence: TGCGCCAGCAGCTCCGTGACAGGCAACTACGAGCAGTACTTC.

V usage is TRBV9 and J usage is TRBJ1-2; D is uncertain. There are 15 residues in the CDR3. V was cut by 0 bases and J by 0 bases, with 9 bases left in between. The germline CDR1 and CDR2 sequences are SGDLS and YYNGEE. The CDR3 DNA follows: TGTGCCAGCAGCGTAGAGTCACCCCCTAACTATGGCTACACCTTC. It codes for CASSVESPPNYGYTF. Full variable domain (outside the CDR3, taken from reference TRBV9 and TRBJ1-2): DSGVTQTPKHLITATGQRVTLRCSPRSGDLSVYWYQQSLDQGLQFLIQYYNGEERAKGNILERFSAQQFPDLHSELNLSSLELGDSALYFCASSVESPPNYGYTFGSGTRLTVV.

V and J are TRBV3-1 (or the pseudogene TRBV3-2) and TRBJ2-3; D gene ambiguous. CDR3 length: 16 residues. Trimming cost V 1 base and J 2 bases, with 13 bases left between them. Per the germline V gene, CDR1 is LGHDT and CDR2 is YNNKEL (reference sequence). The CDR3 DNA follows: TGTGCCAGCAGCCAAGGAGTAGTTGCGATCACAGATACGCAGTATTTT. It specifies CASSQGVVAITDTQYF.

The CDR3 DNA reads as TGTGCCATCAATAAGGGACTAGACCACGAGCAGTACTTC. Its translation: CAINKGLDHEQYF. This chain links TRBV10-3 with TRBJ2-7, with 8 bases fitting TRBD2. Germline V gene lookup returns CDR1 ENHRY and CDR2 SYGVKD. The CDR3 is made up of 13 amino acids. The ends lost 7 bases at V and 5 bases at J; junction bases unmatched: 7.

This chain uses TRBV28 with TRBJ1-6; D unresolved. Trimming left V 6 bases short and J 2 bases short, with 17 bases between. From germline, CDR1 is MDHEN and CDR2 SYDVKM. The CDR3 is 17 residues long. CDR3 protein: CASSPEAEEAYNSPLHF. The CDR3, as DNA: TGTGCCAGCAGCCCAGAGGCAGAGGAGGCCTATAATTCACCCCTCCACTTT.

The genes are TRBV24-1 and TRBJ1-4; D is perhaps TRBD1 (5 bases). The V and J ends lost 7 bases and 1 base respectively, with 18 bases between them. Germline V CDR1 and CDR2: KGHDR, SFDVKD. The CDR3 length is 17 residues. The CDR3 nucleotides read TGTGCCACCAGAGCAAGGGTGAATAGGGGAACTAATGAAAAACTGTTTTTT. Translating it yields CATRARVNRGTNEKLFF.

This sequence joins TRBV28 and TRBJ2-4, with 10 bases identical to TRBD1. CDR1 is MDHEN and CDR2 is SYDVKM in the germline V gene. V shed 0 bases, J shed 0 bases, and the junction held 11 bases outside the gene matches. CDR3 size: 20 residues. The CDR3 nucleotides are TGTGCCAGCAGTTTATGGCTGACAGGGGGCGCCGGTTTAGCCAAAAACATTCAGTACTTC. This gives the protein CASSLWLTGGAGLAKNIQYF.

The rearrangement joins TRBV5-1 to TRBJ2-3, with 7 bases aligning to TRBD1. The CDR3 totals 16 residues. Germline V gene lookup returns CDR1 SGHRS and CDR2 YFSETQ. After removal of 0 bases from V and 3 bases from J, the junction contained 7 bases not matched to a gene. DNA for the CDR3: TGCGCCAGCAGCTTGGCCCATAGCAGGGGGACAGATACGCAGTATTTT. It encodes CASSLAHSRGTDTQYF.

The chain recombines TRBV5-1 with TRBJ2-1; D gene ambiguous. CDR3 length: 14 residues. With 4 bases removed from V and 7 bases from J, the gap between germline ends came to 15 bases. CDR1 is SGHRS and CDR2 is YFSETQ in the germline V gene. The CDR3 protein is CASSPLGLLNEQFF. The DNA for the CDR3 is TGCGCCAGCAGCCCCCTAGGGCTTTTGAATGAGCAGTTCTTC.

The rearrangement links TRBV7-9 to TRBJ1-2; D may be TRBD1 (6 bases). Trimming removed 1 base at V and 3 bases at J, with 9 bases between. The CDR3 spans 14 residues. The germline gives CDR1 SEHNR, CDR2 FQNEAQ (reference sequence). Here the CDR3 DNA reads TGTGCCAGCAGCTTAGGACAGGTTGACTATGGCTACACCTTC. This sequence encodes CASSLGQVDYGYTF. Filled out from reference TRBV7-9 and TRBJ1-2, the complete variable domain reads DTGVSQNPRHKITKRGQNVTFRCDPISEHNRLYWYRQTLGQGPEFLTYFQNEAQLEKSRLLSDRFSAERPKGSFSTLEIQRTEQGDSAMYLCASSLGQVDYGYTFGSGTRLTVV.

CDR3 bases: TGTGCCAGCACCCGGGACAGGGATTTCTGGACTGAAGCTTTCTTT. It codes for CASTRDRDFWTEAFF. V and J are TRBV6-6 and TRBJ1-1; TRBD1 matches at 9 bases. The trim removed 7 bases at V and 5 bases at J, leaving 11 bases unmatched. CDR1 is MNHNY and CDR2 is SVGAGI in the germline V gene (reference sequence). This CDR3 contains 15 residues.

The chain has TRBV12-3 or TRBV12-4 and TRBJ1-2; D not resolved. Deletions cut 3 bases from V and 5 bases from J, with 7 bases between. The CDR3 sequence is 12 residues long. CDR3 amino acids: CASSFGTYGYTF. CDR3 in DNA: TGTGCCAGCAGTTTTGGAACTTATGGCTACACCTTC.

CDR3 nucleotides: TGTGCCTGGAGTGAAGCGGGGGGCCCCGCAGATACGCAGTATTTT. Protein sequence: CAWSEAGGPADTQYF. J is TRBJ2-3 and V is TRBV30; 9 positions agree with TRBD2. The germline V gene encodes CDR1 GTSNPN and CDR2 SVGIG (reference sequence). V shed 1 base, J shed 4 bases, and the junction held 6 bases outside the gene matches. The CDR3 spans 15 residues. Full variable domain (outside the CDR3, taken from reference TRBV30 and TRBJ2-3): SQTIHQWPATLVQPVGSPLSLECTVEGTSNPNLYWYRQAAGRGLQLLFYSVGIGQISSEVPQNLSASRPQDRQFILSSKKLLLSDSGFYLCAWSEAGGPADTQYFGPGTRLTVL.

The rearrangement links TRBV14 to TRBJ2-7, with TRBD2 matching 13 bases. The CDR3 consists of 18 residues. The germline V gene has CDR1 SGHDN and CDR2 FVKESK. V dropped 1 base and J dropped 4; count of bases not matched to a gene: 10. This chain's CDR3 is CASSQVRTSGRAGYEQYF. Here the CDR3 DNA reads TGTGCCAGCAGCCAAGTAAGAACTAGCGGGAGGGCCGGGTACGAGCAGTACTTC.

The rearrangement uses TRBV6-6 and TRBJ2-2, with 8 bases matching TRBD1. The CDR3 extends over 17 amino acids. Germline CDR1 reads MNHNY; CDR2 reads SVGAGI (reference sequence). With V trimmed by 5 bases and J by 5 bases, 13 bases remained unmatched. CDR3 sequence: CASSLKPGQAVTGELFF. CDR3 DNA sequence: TGTGCCAGCAGTCTGAAACCGGGACAGGCGGTTACCGGGGAGCTGTTTTTT.

The chain couples TRBV6-5 to TRBJ1-6; 7 bases fit TRBD1. J gave up 4 bases and V 2 bases, and 5 bases lay outside the gene matches. The CDR3 totals 16 residues. Germline V gene data show CDR1 as MNHEY and CDR2 as SVGAGI. The CDR3 coding sequence is TGTGCCAGCAGTTACGGGAGGGGGCGGTATAATTCACCCCTCCACTTT. It specifies CASSYGRGRYNSPLHF.

V gene TRBV7-3 combines with J gene TRBJ2-1; the match to TRBD2 covers 12 bases. Germline V gives CDR1 SGHTA, CDR2 FQGTGA. V trimming: 2 bases; J trimming: 9 bases; junction bases outside the gene matches: 8. The CDR3 sequence is 16 residues long. The CDR3 here is CASSLPVASGRGEQFF. The CDR3 DNA sequence: TGTGCCAGCAGCTTACCGGTCGCTAGCGGGAGGGGTGAGCAGTTCTTC.